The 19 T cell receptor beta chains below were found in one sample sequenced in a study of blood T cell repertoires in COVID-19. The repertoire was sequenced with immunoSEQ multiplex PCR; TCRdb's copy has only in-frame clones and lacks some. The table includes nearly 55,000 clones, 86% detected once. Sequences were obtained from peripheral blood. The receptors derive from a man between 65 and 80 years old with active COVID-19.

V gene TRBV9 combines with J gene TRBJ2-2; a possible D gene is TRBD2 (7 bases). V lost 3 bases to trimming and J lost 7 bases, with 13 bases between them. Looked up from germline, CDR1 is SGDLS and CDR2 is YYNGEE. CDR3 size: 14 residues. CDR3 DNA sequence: TGTGCCAGCAGCGCTCGGGGGGCCGTCGGGGAGCTGTTTTTT. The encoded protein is CASSARGAVGELFF.

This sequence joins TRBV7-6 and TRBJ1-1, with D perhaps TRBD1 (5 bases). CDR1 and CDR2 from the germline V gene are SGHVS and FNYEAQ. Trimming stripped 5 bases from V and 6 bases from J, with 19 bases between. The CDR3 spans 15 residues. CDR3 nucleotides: TGTGCCAGCAGCGATCAGACAGTGCCCGGCGCTGAAGCTTTCTTT. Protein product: CASSDQTVPGAEAFF.

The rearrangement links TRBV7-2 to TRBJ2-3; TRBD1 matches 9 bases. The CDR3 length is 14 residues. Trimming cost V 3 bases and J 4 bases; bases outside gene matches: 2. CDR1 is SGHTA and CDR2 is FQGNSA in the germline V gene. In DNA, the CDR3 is TGTGCCAGCAGCTTTCGACAGGGGGCAGATACGCAGTATTTT. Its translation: CASSFRQGADTQYF.

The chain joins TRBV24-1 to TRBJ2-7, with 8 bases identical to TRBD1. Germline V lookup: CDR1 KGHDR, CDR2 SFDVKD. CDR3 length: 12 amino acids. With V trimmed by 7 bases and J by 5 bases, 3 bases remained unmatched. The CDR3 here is CATSVTGDEQYF. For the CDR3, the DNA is TGTGCCACCAGCGTGACAGGGGACGAGCAGTACTTC.

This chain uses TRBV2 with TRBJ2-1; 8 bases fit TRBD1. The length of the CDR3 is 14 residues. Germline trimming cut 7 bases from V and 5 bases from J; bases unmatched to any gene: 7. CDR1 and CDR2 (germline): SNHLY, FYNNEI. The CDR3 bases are TGTGCCAGCATCTTGGACAGGGATAACAATGAGCAGTTCTTC. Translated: CASILDRDNNEQFF.

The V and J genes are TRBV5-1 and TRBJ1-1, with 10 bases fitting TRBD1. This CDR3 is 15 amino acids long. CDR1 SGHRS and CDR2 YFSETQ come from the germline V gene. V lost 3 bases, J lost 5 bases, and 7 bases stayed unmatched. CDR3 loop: CASSSGQGTWTEAFF. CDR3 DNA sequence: TGCGCCAGCAGCTCGGGACAGGGGACGTGGACTGAAGCTTTCTTT.

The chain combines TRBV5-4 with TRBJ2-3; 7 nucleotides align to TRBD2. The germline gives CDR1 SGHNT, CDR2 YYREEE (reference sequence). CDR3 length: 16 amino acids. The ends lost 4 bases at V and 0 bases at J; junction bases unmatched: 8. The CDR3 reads CASSQVQRGSTDTQYF. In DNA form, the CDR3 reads TGTGCCAGCAGCCAGGTCCAGCGGGGTAGCACAGATACGCAGTATTTT.

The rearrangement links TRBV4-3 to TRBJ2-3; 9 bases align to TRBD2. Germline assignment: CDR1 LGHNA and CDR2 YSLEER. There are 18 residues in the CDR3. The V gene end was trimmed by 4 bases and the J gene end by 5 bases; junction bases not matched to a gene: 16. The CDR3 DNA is TGCGCCAGCAGCCCCTTCGGGCCGAGCGGGGGGCTGGGAGATACGCAGTATTTT. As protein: CASSPFGPSGGLGDTQYF.

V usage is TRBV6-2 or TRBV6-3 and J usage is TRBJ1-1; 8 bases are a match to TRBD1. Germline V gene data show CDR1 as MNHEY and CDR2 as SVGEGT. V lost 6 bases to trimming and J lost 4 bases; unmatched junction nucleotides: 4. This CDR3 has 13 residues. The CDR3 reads CASSQDRVTEAFF. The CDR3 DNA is TGTGCCAGCAGCCAGGACAGGGTCACTGAAGCTTTCTTT.

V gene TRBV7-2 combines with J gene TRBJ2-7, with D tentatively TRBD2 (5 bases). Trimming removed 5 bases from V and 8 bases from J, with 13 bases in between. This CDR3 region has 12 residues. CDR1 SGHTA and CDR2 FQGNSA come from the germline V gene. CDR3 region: CASSTGLIQQYF. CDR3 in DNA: TGTGCCAGCAGCACCGGACTTATACAGCAGTACTTC.

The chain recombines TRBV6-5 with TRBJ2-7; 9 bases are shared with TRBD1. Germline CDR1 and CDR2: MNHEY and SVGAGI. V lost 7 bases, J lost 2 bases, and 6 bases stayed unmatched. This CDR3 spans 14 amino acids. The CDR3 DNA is TGTGCCAGCACTACGGGGGACAGGGCCTACGAGCAGTACTTC. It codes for CASTTGDRAYEQYF.

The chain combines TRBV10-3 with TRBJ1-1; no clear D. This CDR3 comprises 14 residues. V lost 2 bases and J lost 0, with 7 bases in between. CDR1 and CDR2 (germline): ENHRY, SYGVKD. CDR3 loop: CAISETGMNTEAFF. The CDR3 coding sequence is TGTGCCATCAGTGAGACGGGGATGAACACTGAAGCTTTCTTT.

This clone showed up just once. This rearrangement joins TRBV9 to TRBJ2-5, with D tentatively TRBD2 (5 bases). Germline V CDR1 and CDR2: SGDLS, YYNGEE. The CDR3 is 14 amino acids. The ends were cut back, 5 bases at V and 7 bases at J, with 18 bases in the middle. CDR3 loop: CASSDYGSAATQYF. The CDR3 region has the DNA TGTGCCAGCAGTGACTATGGTTCCGCAGCGACCCAGTACTTC.

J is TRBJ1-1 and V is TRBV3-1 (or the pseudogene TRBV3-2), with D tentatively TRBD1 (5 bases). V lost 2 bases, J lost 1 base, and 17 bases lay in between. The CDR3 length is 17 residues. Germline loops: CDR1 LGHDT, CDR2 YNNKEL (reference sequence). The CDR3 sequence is CASSQLLPGRQNTEAFF. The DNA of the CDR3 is TGTGCCAGCAGCCAATTACTCCCAGGGCGTCAGAACACTGAAGCTTTCTTT.

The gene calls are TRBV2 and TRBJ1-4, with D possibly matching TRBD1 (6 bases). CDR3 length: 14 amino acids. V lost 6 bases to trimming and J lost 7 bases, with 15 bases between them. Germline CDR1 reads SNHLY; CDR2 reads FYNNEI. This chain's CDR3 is CASRNRADGEKLFF. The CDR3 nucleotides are TGTGCCAGCAGAAACAGGGCTGACGGTGAAAAACTGTTTTTT.

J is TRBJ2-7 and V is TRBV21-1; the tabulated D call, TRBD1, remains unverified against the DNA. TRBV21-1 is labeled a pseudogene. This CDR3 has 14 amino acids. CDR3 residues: CASSKLGDSYEQYF. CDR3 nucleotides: TGTGCCAGCAGCAAATTAGGGGACTCCTACGAGCAGTACTTC.

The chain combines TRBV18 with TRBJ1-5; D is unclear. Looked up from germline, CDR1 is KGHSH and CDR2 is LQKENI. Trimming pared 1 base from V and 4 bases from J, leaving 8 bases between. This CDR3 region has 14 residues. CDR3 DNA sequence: TGTGCCAGCTCACCACAACAGAAGAATCAGCCCCAGCATTTT. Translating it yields CASSPQQKNQPQHF.

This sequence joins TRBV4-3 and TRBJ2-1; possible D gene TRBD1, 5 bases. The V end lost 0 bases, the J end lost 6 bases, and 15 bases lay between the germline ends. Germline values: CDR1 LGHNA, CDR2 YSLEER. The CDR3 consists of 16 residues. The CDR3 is CASSQDPQGSGNEQFF. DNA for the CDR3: TGCGCCAGCAGCCAAGATCCGCAGGGTTCCGGCAATGAGCAGTTCTTC.

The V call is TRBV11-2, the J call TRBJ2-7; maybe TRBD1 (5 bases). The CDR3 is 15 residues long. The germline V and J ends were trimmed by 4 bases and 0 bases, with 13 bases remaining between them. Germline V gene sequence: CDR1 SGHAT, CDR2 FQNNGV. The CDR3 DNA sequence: TGTGCCAGCAGCTACCGACAGAGGAGCTCCTACGAGCAGTACTTC. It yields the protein CASSYRQRSSYEQYF. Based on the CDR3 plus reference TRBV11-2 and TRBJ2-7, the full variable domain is EAGVAQSPRYKIIEKRQSVAFWCNPISGHATLYWYQQILGQGPKLLIQFQNNGVVDDSQLPKDRFSAERLKGVDSTLKIQPAKLEDSAVYLCASSYRQRSSYEQYFGPGTRLTVT.